The 14 T cell receptor beta chains listed next were all sequenced from one sample in a study of control samples from healthy donors and cancer patients. Repertoires were generated with immunoSEQ multiplex PCR, while TCRdb's copy carries only in-frame clones and drops some. This table holds over 150,000 clones, roughly 95% found once. The specimen was blood. These receptors all stem from a woman aged 30 to 39 in good health.

The V gene is TRBV27, the J gene TRBJ2-3, with 8 bases aligning to TRBD1. Germline CDR1 and CDR2: MNHEY and SMNVEV (reference sequence). The CDR3 runs to 14 residues. V was pared by 6 bases and J by 2 bases, with 4 bases of the junction left unmatched. CDR3 nucleotides: TGTGCCAGCAGCAACAGGGGGGACACAGATACGCAGTATTTT. This sequence encodes CASSNRGDTDTQYF.

The chain carries TRBV27 and TRBJ1-1; 9 bases align to TRBD1. The CDR3 has 13 amino acids. CDR1 and CDR2 (germline): MNHEY, SMNVEV (reference sequence). With V trimmed by 6 bases and J by 7 bases, 6 bases remained unmatched. CDR3 in amino acids: CASSVGTGIEAFF. Written as DNA, the CDR3 is TGTGCCAGCAGCGTAGGGACAGGGATTGAAGCTTTCTTT.

This clone was recorded once. This chain uses TRBV27 with TRBJ2-7; 8 nucleotides align to TRBD1. This CDR3 is 13 amino acids long. The ends lost 10 bases at V and 4 bases at J; junction bases unmatched: 9. Germline lookup yields CDR1 MNHEY and CDR2 SMNVEV (reference sequence). This CDR3 reads CATSTGVGYEQYF. CDR3 nucleotides: TGTGCCACATCGACAGGGGTCGGGTACGAGCAGTACTTC.

This clone was seen once. The J gene is TRBJ1-2, the V gene TRBV3-1 (or the pseudogene TRBV3-2); no reliable D call. The CDR3 runs to 14 residues. Germline lookup yields CDR1 LGHDT and CDR2 YNNKEL (reference sequence). V lost 0 bases and J 2 bases, leaving 7 bases between the germline ends. The CDR3 reads CASSQEQINYGYTF. CDR3 bases: TGTGCCAGCAGCCAAGAACAGATAAACTATGGCTACACCTTC.

V and J are TRBV5-1 and TRBJ1-2; 8 positions match TRBD1. Unmatched junction bases numbered 4, after V lost 4 bases and J lost 5 bases. This CDR3 has 13 amino acids. The V gene's germline CDR1 is SGHRS and CDR2 YFSETQ. The CDR3 nucleotides read TGCGCCAGCAGCGTTGACAGGGGATATGGCTACACCTTC. Protein sequence: CASSVDRGYGYTF.

The V call is TRBV11-2, the J call TRBJ1-2; D not certain. Germline V gives CDR1 SGHAT, CDR2 FQNNGV. This CDR3 spans 11 amino acids. With 1 base removed from V and 14 bases from J, the gap between germline ends came to 11 bases. DNA for the CDR3: TGTGCCAGCAGCTTAGCTAAGGGCCCAACCTTC. Translating gives CASSLAKGPTF.

This chain connects TRBV6-5 to TRBJ1-5, with TRBD1 matching 11 bases. The V gene's germline CDR1 is MNHEY and CDR2 SVGAGI. The length of the CDR3 is 14 residues. The V segment lost 10 bases and the J segment 6 bases; nucleotides outside the gene matches: 8. The CDR3 loop reads CATDRDRGIQPQHF. The CDR3 DNA is TGTGCCACAGACCGGGACAGGGGGATTCAGCCCCAGCATTTT.

The V call is TRBV7-9, the J call TRBJ1-4; a possible D gene is TRBD1 (6 bases). Looked up from germline, CDR1 is SEHNR and CDR2 is FQNEAQ (reference sequence). The length of the CDR3 is 15 residues. The V gene lost 1 base and the J gene lost 7 bases, with 13 bases spanning the gap. The CDR3 sequence: CASSLGAGASEKLFF. The DNA for the CDR3 is TGTGCCAGCAGCTTAGGGGCAGGGGCCAGTGAAAAACTGTTTTTT.

The rearrangement joins TRBV7-9 to TRBJ1-6; maybe TRBD1 (6 bases). This CDR3 spans 18 amino acids. The V end lost 1 base, the J end lost 3 bases, and 16 bases lay between the germline ends. Germline values: CDR1 SEHNR, CDR2 FQNEAQ (reference sequence). CDR3 loop: CASSLESGTKVYNSPLHF. The CDR3 coding sequence is TGTGCCAGCAGCTTAGAGTCGGGGACAAAAGTCTATAATTCACCCCTCCACTTT.

The V and J genes are TRBV20-1 and TRBJ1-1; D perhaps matches TRBD1 (6 bases). Germline V gene sequence: CDR1 DFQATT, CDR2 SNEGSKA (reference sequence). V was clipped by 3 bases and J by 7 bases, with 21 bases between them. The CDR3 spans 15 residues. Here the CDR3 DNA reads TGCAGTGCTAGTTCGCCCGGAGGGGGGGTCGGTGAAGCTTTCTTT. Amino acids: CSASSPGGGVGEAFF.

V is TRBV30 and J is TRBJ2-2, with 10 bases aligning to TRBD2. V was clipped by 2 bases and J by 8 bases; unmatched bases: 5. The length of the CDR3 is 14 residues. In germline, CDR1 is GTSNPN, CDR2 SVGIG (reference sequence). In nucleotides, the CDR3 is TGTGCCTGGAGTACGGGACTAGCGACGGGGGAGCTGTTTTTT. Residues: CAWSTGLATGELFF.

The CDR3 is CASSLLHQPQHF. CDR3 DNA sequence: TGTGCCAGCAGTTTACTTCATCAGCCCCAGCATTTT. This sequence joins TRBV28 and TRBJ1-5, with D unresolved. Germline CDR1 reads MDHEN; CDR2 reads SYDVKM. Trimming took off 2 bases at V and 5 bases at J, with 4 bases between the two ends. This CDR3 is 12 amino acids long.

This rearrangement joins TRBV2 to TRBJ1-5, with unresolved D. V lost 4 bases and J lost 0, with 7 bases in between. The V gene's germline CDR1 is SNHLY and CDR2 FYNNEI. The CDR3 has 14 amino acids. The CDR3 is CASSVPYSNQPQHF. CDR3 DNA: TGTGCCAGCAGTGTACCTTATAGCAATCAGCCCCAGCATTTT.

The chain links TRBV7-9 to TRBJ1-1; D gene unclear. CDR1 is SEHNR and CDR2 is FQNEAQ in the germline V gene (reference sequence). There are 14 residues in the CDR3. Between the trimmed V and J ends, which lost 6 bases and 1 base, there was a span of 12 bases. The CDR3 is CASREAGTNTEAFF. CDR3 DNA: TGTGCCAGCAGGGAGGCGGGTACGAACACTGAAGCTTTCTTT. The whole variable domain, remainder taken from reference TRBV7-9 and TRBJ1-1, is DTGVSQNPRHKITKRGQNVTFRCDPISEHNRLYWYRQTLGQGPEFLTYFQNEAQLEKSRLLSDRFSAERPKGSFSTLEIQRTEQGDSAMYLCASREAGTNTEAFFGQGTRLTVV.